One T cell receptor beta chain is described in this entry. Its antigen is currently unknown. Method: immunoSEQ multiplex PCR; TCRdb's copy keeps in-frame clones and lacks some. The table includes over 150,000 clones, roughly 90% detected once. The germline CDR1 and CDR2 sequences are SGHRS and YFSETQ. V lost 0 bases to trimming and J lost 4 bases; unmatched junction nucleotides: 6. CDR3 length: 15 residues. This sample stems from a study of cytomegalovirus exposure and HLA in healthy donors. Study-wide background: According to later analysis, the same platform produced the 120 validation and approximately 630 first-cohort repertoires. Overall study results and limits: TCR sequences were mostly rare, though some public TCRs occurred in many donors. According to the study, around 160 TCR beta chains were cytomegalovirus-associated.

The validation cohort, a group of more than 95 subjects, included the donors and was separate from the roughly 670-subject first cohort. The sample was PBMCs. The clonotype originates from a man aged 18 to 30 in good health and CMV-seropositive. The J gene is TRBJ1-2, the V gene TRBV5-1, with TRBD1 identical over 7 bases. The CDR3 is CASSLGQGYVYGYTF. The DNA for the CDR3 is TGCGCCAGCAGCTTGGGACAGGGCTATGTCTATGGCTACACCTTC.